This T cell receptor (beta chain) stems from a study of naive and memory T cell subsets. The study, taken as a whole, reports: Especially in CD8 cells, naive repertoires contained a few larger clonotypes, possibly CD45RA-re-expressing memory cells. Over 90% of naive TCR sequences appeared only once after error correction, unlike memory subsets. Clonotypes are single alpha or beta chains, not paired receptors.

V was cut by 7 bases and J by 0 bases, with 9 bases left in between. CDR3 length equals 13 residues. Germline CDR1 SNHLY, CDR2 FYNNEI. In this sample, this clonotype turned up a few times. The antigen remains undetermined. Both TRBC1 and TRBC2 were covered by a beta constant-region primer of two equimolar oligonucleotides. Four rounds of PCR amplified the ligated cDNA using nested alpha and beta constant-region primers plus SP2. One entry per CDR3 protein, called by TCRdb with MiXCR from the UMI-ligation and nested PCR reads. Of about 160,000 distinct CDR3 sequences listed, about 20% are singletons. The TCR comes from a human donor in good health. What was sequenced was naive CD4+ T cells from blood. The gene calls are TRBV2 and TRBJ1-2; no definite D call. The CDR3 bases are TGTGCCAGCACGACATTTTCTAACTATGGCTACACCTTC. Residues: CASTTFSNYGYTF.